This is a list of T cell receptor beta chains from one sample in a study of chemoradiotherapy in HPV16-positive cancers. The repertoire was sequenced with immunoSEQ multiplex PCR; TCRdb's copy has only in-frame clones and lacks some. The sample yields tens of thousands of clones, around 84% seen once. The sequenced sample was blood, obtained from a patient who underwent chemoradiotherapy. The receptors were gathered from a human donor with HPV-associated anogenital cancer. CDR3s include the opening cysteine and the closing phenylalanine or tryptophan. Each record gives: J gene, clone size, CDR3 length, V gene, D gene, CDR3 protein, CDR3 DNA. A D gene is named only where the DNA matches it firmly. Only part of the rows carry a size: once, few, many, or a class if the clone is expanded.

TRBJ2-1,NA,14,TRBV18,NA,CASSPRTESLEQFF,TGTGCCAGCTCACCACGAACGGAGTCACTTGAGCAGTTCTTC
TRBJ2-3,NA,15,TRBV18,NA,CASSPLGAGTDTQYF,TGTGCCAGCTCACCACTGGGGGCAGGCACAGATACGCAGTATTTT
TRBJ1-4,NA,14,TRBV10-3,NA,CAIQDGGKNEKLFF,TGTGCCATTCAGGACGGAGGGAAAAATGAAAAACTGTTTTTT
TRBJ2-7,NA,18,TRBV4-1,TRBD2,CASTLGPVTSLTFYEQYF,TGCGCCAGCACCCTGGGCCCGGTGACTAGCCTTACCTTCTACGAGCAGTACTTC
TRBJ1-3,once,13,TRBV6-6,NA,CASSPPSGNTIYF,TGTGCCAGCAGCCCCCCCTCCGGAAACACCATATATTTT
TRBJ1-6,NA,13,TRBV9,NA,CASSVDPRSPLHF,TGTGCCAGCAGCGTAGACCCCCGCTCACCCCTCCACTTT
TRBJ1-6,NA,13,TRBV6-5,NA,CASSYSGGKPLHF,TGTGCCAGCAGTTATTCGGGAGGGAAACCCCTCCACTTT
TRBJ1-4,NA,15,TRBV5-4,TRBD1,CASSLDQGTDEKLFF,TGTGCCAGCAGCTTGGATCAGGGGACAGATGAAAAACTGTTTTTT
TRBJ2-6,NA,17,TRBV2,TRBD1,CASSGTGTFSGANVLTF,TGTGCCAGCAGCGGGACAGGGACCTTCTCTGGGGCCAACGTCCTGACTTTC
TRBJ1-2,NA,14,TRBV5-6,NA,CASSSYGPLYGYTF,TGTGCCAGCAGCTCTTACGGGCCGCTCTATGGCTACACCTTC
TRBJ1-2,NA,12,TRBV19,NA,CASSIYGYGYTF,TGTGCCAGTAGTATCTATGGCTATGGCTACACCTTC
TRBJ2-5,NA,14,TRBV2,NA,CASTATGSRETQYF,TGTGCCAGCACCGCGACCGGGAGCCGAGAGACCCAGTACTTC
TRBJ1-1,once,13,TRBV10-3,NA,CAIKTGAVGEAFF,TGTGCCATCAAAACGGGGGCGGTCGGTGAAGCTTTCTTT
TRBJ2-1,NA,15,TRBV5-1,TRBD2,CASSFLAGAYNEQFF,TGCGCCAGCAGCTTCTTAGCGGGGGCGTACAATGAGCAGTTCTTC
TRBJ2-3,NA,14,TRBV6-4,TRBD2,CASSDSSGGDTQYF,TGTGCCAGCAGTGACTCTAGCGGGGGGGATACGCAGTATTTT
TRBJ1-1,NA,17,TRBV11-2,TRBD1,CASSLHRGQSLNTEAFF,TGTGCCAGCAGCTTACACAGGGGGCAGAGTTTGAACACTGAAGCTTTCTTT
TRBJ1-2,NA,14,TRBV2,NA,CASSEPGTNYGYTF,TGTGCCAGCAGTGAACCGGGGACTAACTATGGCTACACCTTC
TRBJ2-5,NA,15,TRBV2,TRBD1,CASSAFRQGGETQYF,TGTGCCAGCAGTGCCTTCCGACAGGGGGGAGAGACCCAGTACTTC
TRBJ2-5,NA,16,TRBV27,TRBD2,CASRLAGGLFGETQYF,TGTGCCAGCAGACTAGCGGGGGGGCTTTTTGGAGAGACCCAGTACTTC
TRBJ2-5,NA,15,TRBV5-1,TRBD1,CASSLTGQGTETQYF,TGCGCCAGCAGCTTAACAGGACAGGGGACAGAGACCCAGTACTTC
TRBJ2-3,NA,15,TRBV7-6,NA,CASSLVVGGTDTQYF,TGTGCCAGCAGCTTGGTCGTAGGCGGCACAGATACGCAGTATTTT
TRBJ2-7,once,15,TRBV6-1,TRBD2,CASSLGTSSSYEQYF,TGTGCCAGCAGTCTTGGGACTAGCAGCTCCTACGAGCAGTACTTC
TRBJ1-1,NA,14,TRBV5-8,NA,CASSLGVRYTEAFF,TGTGCCAGCAGCTTGGGGGTCCGTTACACTGAAGCTTTCTTT
TRBJ1-2,NA,15,TRBV6-1,NA,CASRAYPTGSYGYTF,TGTGCCAGCAGGGCCTACCCAACAGGTTCCTATGGCTACACCTTC
TRBJ1-4,NA,14,TRBV6-5,NA,CASSYGGYREKLFF,TGTGCCAGCAGTTACGGAGGCTATCGGGAAAAACTGTTTTTT
TRBJ2-5,NA,11,TRBV6-5,NA,CASSYLETQYF,TGTGCCAGCAGTTACCTGGAGACCCAGTACTTC
TRBJ1-5,few,14,TRBV11-2,NA,CASSPNRAVQPQHF,TGTGCCAGCAGCCCGAACAGGGCCGTTCAGCCCCAGCATTTT
TRBJ1-1,few,13,TRBV27,NA,CASSLGGMAEAFF,TGTGCCAGCAGTTTAGGGGGGATGGCTGAAGCTTTCTTT
TRBJ1-5,NA,16,TRBV6-6,TRBD1,CASSYSTGTGNQPQHF,TGTGCCAGCAGTTACTCGACTGGGACAGGGAATCAGCCCCAGCATTTT
TRBJ2-1,NA,14,TRBV27,NA,CASSLSGSHNEQFF,TGTGCCAGCAGTTTATCCGGCAGCCACAATGAGCAGTTCTTC
TRBJ1-6,NA,16,TRBV6-1,NA,CASSEAGPASNSPLHF,TGTGCCAGCAGTGAAGCCGGGCCAGCTTCTAATTCACCCCTCCACTTT
TRBJ1-2,NA,14,TRBV2,NA,CASSERQVAYGYTF,TGTGCCAGCAGTGAAAGACAGGTTGCCTATGGCTACACCTTC
TRBJ2-1,NA,16,TRBV5-8,NA,CASSVTIGYSYNEQFF,TGTGCCAGCAGCGTAACTATAGGGTACTCCTACAATGAGCAGTTCTTC
TRBJ1-5,NA,17,TRBV5-6,NA,CASSSGNGQGLTQPQHF,TGTGCCAGCAGTTCAGGAAATGGGCAGGGGTTGACTCAGCCCCAGCATTTT
TRBJ2-3,NA,15,TRBV7-3,NA,CASSLDPGGTDTQYF,TGTGCCAGCAGCTTAGACCCTGGGGGGACAGATACGCAGTATTTT
TRBJ2-1,NA,11,TRBV5-4,NA,CASSLRDEQFF,TGTGCCAGCAGCTTGAGGGATGAGCAGTTCTTC
TRBJ2-7,once,16,TRBV5-1,TRBD2,CASSLEGSGGTYEQYF,TGCGCCAGCAGCTTGGAGGGTAGCGGGGGGACCTACGAGCAGTACTTC
TRBJ1-2,NA,13,TRBV7-2,NA,CASSPGGWYGYTF,TGTGCCAGCAGCCCCGGGGGTTGGTATGGCTACACCTTC
TRBJ2-5,NA,14,TRBV6-5,NA,CASRKGTSQETQYF,TGTGCCAGCAGGAAGGGGACTTCCCAAGAGACCCAGTACTTC
TRBJ2-1,NA,15,TRBV7-3,TRBD2,CASSLERGGRNEQFF,TGTGCCAGCAGCTTAGAGCGGGGGGGCCGAAATGAGCAGTTCTTC
TRBJ1-3,NA,11,TRBV19,NA,CASSPNASGSF,TGTGCCAGTAGTCCGAATGCCTCGGGATCCTTT
TRBJ2-2,once,11,TRBV20-1,NA,CSAQVTGELFF,TGCAGTGCTCAGGTCACCGGGGAGCTGTTTTTT
TRBJ1-4,NA,14,TRBV2,TRBD1,CASSRQGSNEKLFF,TGTGCCAGCTCCAGACAGGGAAGTAATGAAAAACTGTTTTTT
TRBJ2-7,NA,15,TRBV5-4,TRBD1,CASSPRDSVIAEQYF,TGTGCCAGCAGCCCTCGGGACAGTGTTATCGCCGAGCAGTACTTC
TRBJ2-5,NA,12,TRBV5-6,NA,CASSLAVETQYF,TGTGCCAGCAGCTTGGCTGTAGAGACCCAGTACTTC
TRBJ2-7,NA,11,TRBV30,NA,CAWSEGSEQYF,TGTGCCTGGAGTGAGGGGTCCGAGCAGTACTTC